This T cell receptor beta chain was captured by sequencing in a study of blood T cell repertoires in COVID-19. As for the study in general: Samples taken during acute and convalescent COVID-19 were collected in the United States, Italy and Spain.

Only in-frame clones appear in the TCRdb table, and some are missing; sequencing was by immunoSEQ multiplex PCR. The sample lists around 300,000 clones; around 90% were seen once. This clonotype originated in a woman between 35 and 50 years old with COVID-19, enrolled during active disease. The material sequenced was peripheral blood.

The CDR3 nucleotides read TGTGCCAGCAGGGGGGTCGGGCGCGGGGCGAACACTGAAGCTTTCTTT. As protein: CASRGVGRGANTEAFF. V usage is TRBV6-6 and J usage is TRBJ1-1; D is perhaps TRBD1 (5 bases). The V end lost 6 bases, the J end lost 1 base, and 18 bases lay between the germline ends. The germline V gene encodes CDR1 MNHNY and CDR2 SVGAGI (reference sequence). This CDR3 is built from 16 residues.